Listed below are T cell receptor beta chains from one sample, sequenced in a study of T-cell reconstitution after alpha-beta-depleted transplantation in children. MiXCR, run by TCRdb on the PCR reads, gives a single entry per CDR3 protein. The repertoire holds 250,000 or so distinct CDR3 sequences, with roughly 25% as singletons. The source material was PBMCs, mostly from graft donor cells, sampled 360 days after TCRalphabeta/CD19-depleted stem cell transplant. These receptors came from a female patient between 2 and 10 years old who had a stem cell transplant for congenital amegakaryocytic thrombocytopenia, so the T cells may come from the graft donor. CDR3s include the opening cysteine and the closing phenylalanine or tryptophan. The D gene is left open where the match is weak. Only some rows state a clone size, as once, few, many or a class for expanded clones.

TRBJ1-4 few . TRBV28 TGTGCCAGCAGTTTTCGGCAGGAGAATGAAAAACTGTTTTTT CASSFRQENEKLFF
TRBJ1-2 . . TRBV29-1 TGCAGCGTTGAATGGGCCAACTATGGCTACACCTTC CSVEWANYGYTF
TRBJ2-5 many . TRBV29-1 TGCAGCGTTGACGAGAAACAAGAGACCCAGTACTTC CSVDEKQETQYF
TRBJ2-5 . . TRBV3-1 TGTGCCAGCACCACCACAAGACCCGGGTACCAAGAGACCCAGTACTTC CASTTTRPGYQETQYF
TRBJ2-5 . TRBD2 TRBV20-1 TGCAGTGCTAGCCGACTAGCGGGGGACCAAGAGACCCAGTACTTC CSASRLAGDQETQYF
TRBJ2-5 . TRBD1 TRBV29-1 TGCAGCGTAGGGACAGGGTACCAAGAGACCCAGTACTTC CSVGTGYQETQYF
TRBJ1-2 . . TRBV12-3/TRBV12-4 TGTGCCAGCAGTTTAGTTACAGACTATGGCTACACCTTC CASSLVTDYGYTF
TRBJ1-2 few . TRBV15 TGTGCCACCAGCAGAGGAGGACGGCGGTATGGCTACACCTTC CATSRGGRRYGYTF
TRBJ2-5 . TRBD1 TRBV12-5 TGTGCTAGTGGTTTAGGGGGCGCGGCGTTGGAGACCCAGTACTTC CASGLGGAALETQYF
TRBJ2-1 . . TRBV12-3/TRBV12-4 TGTGCCAGCAGTTTAGAGTTACAGGACAATGAGCAGTTCTTC CASSLELQDNEQFF
TRBJ1-6 . . TRBV12-3/TRBV12-4 TGTGCCAGCAGTTTAAACGGGGATCTACGGTCACCCCTCCACTTT CASSLNGDLRSPLHF
TRBJ2-3 few . TRBV25-1 TGTGCCAGCAGTGAATTATTGGGACCTACAGATACGCAGTATTTT CASSELLGPTDTQYF
TRBJ2-1 . . TRBV20-1 TGCAGTGCTAGTAGTCCGGCGGGACTCCTCAATGAGCAGTTCTTC CSASSPAGLLNEQFF
TRBJ2-1 few . TRBV21-1 TGTGCCAGCAGCAAACGGCGGGGGCCTAACAATGAGCAGTTCTTC CASSKRRGPNNEQFF
TRBJ2-1 . . TRBV6-2/TRBV6-3 TGTGCCAGCAGTCGCCGACCTATCGGGACTGAATACAATGAGCAGTTCTTC CASSRRPIGTEYNEQFF
TRBJ1-4 many . TRBV3-1 TGTGCCAGCAGGGGTATAGATGAAAAACTGTTTTTT CASRGIDEKLFF
TRBJ1-5 . TRBD1 TRBV5-8 TGTGCCAGCAGCGCCGGGACAGGGGGCAATCAGCCCCAGCATTTT CASSAGTGGNQPQHF
TRBJ1-5 once . TRBV6-2/TRBV6-3 TGTGCCAGCAGTTTCGGCCCGGGTCGTCAGCCCCAGCATTTT CASSFGPGRQPQHF
TRBJ2-2 . . TRBV5-6 TGTGCCAGCAGCTTGGTCCCCGACACCGGGGAGCTGTTTTTT CASSLVPDTGELFF
TRBJ2-1 . TRBD2 TRBV6-1 TGTGCCAGCAGAAAAGCGGGAGGCAATGAGCAGTTCTTC CASRKAGGNEQFF
TRBJ2-7 few TRBD1 TRBV15 TGTGCCACCCGGGACAGTTCCTTCTACGAGCAGTACTTC CATRDSSFYEQYF
TRBJ1-2 . TRBD1 TRBV6-1 TGTGCCAGCAGCCTATTGACAGGGGAGAACTATGGCTACACCTTC CASSLLTGENYGYTF
TRBJ1-1 few . TRBV6-2/TRBV6-3 TGTGCCAGCAGTTACTCGATGATTGTGAACACTGAAGCTTTCTTT CASSYSMIVNTEAFF
TRBJ1-4 . . TRBV7-9 TGTGCCAGCAGCTTTAGGGGAACTAATGAAAAACTGTTTTTT CASSFRGTNEKLFF
TRBJ1-3 few . TRBV5-1 TGCGCCAGCAGCCCCTCGGGGTTGCCTGGAAACACCATATATTTT CASSPSGLPGNTIYF
TRBJ1-1 . . TRBV20-1 TGCAGTGCTCCGACGCCTGAAGCTTTCTTT CSAPTPEAFF
TRBJ2-1 few . TRBV29-1 TGCAGCGTTGAAGAGGGAAATAATGAGCAGTTCTTC CSVEEGNNEQFF
TRBJ2-4 few . TRBV25-1 TGTGCCAGCAGACCCGAGGGGGGGGCCAAAAACATTCAGTACTTC CASRPEGGAKNIQYF
TRBJ1-5 . TRBD1 TRBV2 TGTGCCAGCAGTGAAGGTCGACAGGGAATTCAGCCCCAGCATTTT CASSEGRQGIQPQHF
TRBJ2-7 once . TRBV29-1 TGCAGCGTTGCAAGGGGGAGGGGTCGCTACGAGCAGTACTTC CSVARGRGRYEQYF
TRBJ2-7 . . TRBV30 TGTGCCTGGACCAGTGGGGGGTACGAGCAGTACTTC CAWTSGGYEQYF
TRBJ2-2 few . TRBV4-1 TGCGCCAGCAGCCCAAGGGTAGGGTCCGGGGAGCTGTTTTTT CASSPRVGSGELFF
TRBJ2-5 . . TRBV7-6 TGTGCCAGCAGCCGTCGGGGACAAGAGACCCAGTACTTC CASSRRGQETQYF
TRBJ2-1 few TRBD2 TRBV19 TGTGCCAGCAACCTCGGAACAGCTAGCGGGGGTAATGAGCAGTTCTTC CASNLGTASGGNEQFF
TRBJ2-7 . TRBD2 TRBV18 TGTGCCAGCTCACGCCTGGGACTAGCGGGAGGTGGCTACGAGCAGTACTTC CASSRLGLAGGGYEQYF
TRBJ1-1 . TRBD1 TRBV28 TGTGCCAGCAGTTCGACCGGACAGGGGGCGTACACTGAAGCTTTCTTT CASSSTGQGAYTEAFF
TRBJ1-1 few . TRBV19 TGTGCCAGTAGTATAGCGGCAGATAACACTGAAGCTTTCTTT CASSIAADNTEAFF
TRBJ1-4 many TRBD1 TRBV12-3/TRBV12-4 TGTGCCAGCAGTTTACCAGGGGGCGAACATGAAAAACTGTTTTTT CASSLPGGEHEKLFF
TRBJ2-1 few TRBD1 TRBV12-3/TRBV12-4 TGTGCCAGCGCACGGGACAGTTCCTACAATGAGCAGTTCTTC CASARDSSYNEQFF
TRBJ2-7 . . TRBV28 TGTGCCAGCACCGGATTGAACCTCTTCTCCTACGAGCAGTACTTC CASTGLNLFSYEQYF
TRBJ1-1 few . TRBV29-1 TGCAGCGCCTGCGCCCACAGAGACTTACCCGAAGCTTTCTTT CSACAHRDLPEAFF
TRBJ2-3 . TRBD2 TRBV3-1 TGTGCCAGCAGCCGCCGCGGCGGGGGAATCACAGATACGCAGTATTTT CASSRRGGGITDTQYF
TRBJ1-5 . . TRBV4-1 TGCGCCAGCAGTGGGGGGGACAGCAATCAGCCCCAGCATTTT CASSGGDSNQPQHF
TRBJ2-3 few TRBD2 TRBV5-1 TGCGCCAGCAGCTGGACTAGCGGGGGTAGCACAGATACGCAGTATTTT CASSWTSGGSTDTQYF
TRBJ2-1 . . TRBV9 TGTGCCAGCAGCGTAGGTATAAGGGGGGATGAGCAGTTCTTC CASSVGIRGDEQFF
TRBJ2-1 . . TRBV20-1 TGCAGTTCTCAGGGAACCTACAATGAGCAGTTCTTC CSSQGTYNEQFF
TRBJ2-7 . . TRBV12-3/TRBV12-4 TGTGCCAGCAGTCCGACAGATCAACCCTACGAGCAGTACTTC CASSPTDQPYEQYF
TRBJ1-4 few . TRBV23-1 TGCGCCAGCAGTCACCCTAACCCCATTGGAAAACTGTTTTTT CASSHPNPIGKLFF
TRBJ1-1 . . TRBV12-3/TRBV12-4 TGTGCCAGCAGTTTGAAGCGGGGCGCGTACACTGAAGCTTTCTTT CASSLKRGAYTEAFF
TRBJ2-6 . . TRBV4-1 TGCGCCAGCAGCCAACTAGACAGGCTAAACGTCCTGACTTTC CASSQLDRLNVLTF
TRBJ2-7 many . TRBV12-3/TRBV12-4 TGTGCCAGCAGACAACAGGGTCGGCACGAGCAGTACTTC CASRQQGRHEQYF
TRBJ2-1 . TRBD2 TRBV29-1 TGCAGCGTTGAAGGGGGGACTAGCGGTGCCAATGAGCAGTTCTTC CSVEGGTSGANEQFF
TRBJ1-5 . TRBD1 TRBV12-3/TRBV12-4 TGTGCCAGCCGGACAGGGAATCAGCCCCAGCATTTT CASRTGNQPQHF
TRBJ2-1 few . TRBV27 TGTGCCAGCAGTCCTTATTGGAGGGGTGATAATGAGCAGTTCTTC CASSPYWRGDNEQFF
TRBJ1-5 few . TRBV4-3 TGCGCCAGCAGCCAATCGACGGGTCAAGGACAGCCCCAGCATTTT CASSQSTGQGQPQHF
TRBJ1-4 . . TRBV20-1 TGCAGTGCTAGAGTTACCGGGAACATTAATGAAAAACTGTTTTTT CSARVTGNINEKLFF
TRBJ2-5 . . TRBV4-3 TGCGCCAGCAGCCAAGAGTTGCAGGGCGGGGAGACCCAGTACTTC CASSQELQGGETQYF